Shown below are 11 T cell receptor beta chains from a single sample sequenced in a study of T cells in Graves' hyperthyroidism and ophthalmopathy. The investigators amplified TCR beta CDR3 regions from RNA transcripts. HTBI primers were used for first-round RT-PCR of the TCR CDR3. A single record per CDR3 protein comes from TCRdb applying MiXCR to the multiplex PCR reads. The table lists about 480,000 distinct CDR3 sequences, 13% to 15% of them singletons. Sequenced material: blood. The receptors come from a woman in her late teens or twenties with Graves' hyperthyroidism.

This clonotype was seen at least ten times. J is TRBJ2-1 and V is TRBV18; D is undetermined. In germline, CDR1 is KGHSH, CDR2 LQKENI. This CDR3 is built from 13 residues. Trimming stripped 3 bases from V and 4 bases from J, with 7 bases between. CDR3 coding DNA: TGTGCCAGCTCACCGCTCCGGTACAATGAGCAGTTCTTC. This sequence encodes CASSPLRYNEQFF.

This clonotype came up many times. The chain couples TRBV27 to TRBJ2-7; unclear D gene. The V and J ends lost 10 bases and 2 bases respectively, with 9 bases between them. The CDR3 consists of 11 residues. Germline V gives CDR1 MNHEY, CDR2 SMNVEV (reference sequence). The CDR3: CATSTPYEQYF. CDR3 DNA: TGTGCCACCTCTACGCCCTACGAGCAGTACTTC.

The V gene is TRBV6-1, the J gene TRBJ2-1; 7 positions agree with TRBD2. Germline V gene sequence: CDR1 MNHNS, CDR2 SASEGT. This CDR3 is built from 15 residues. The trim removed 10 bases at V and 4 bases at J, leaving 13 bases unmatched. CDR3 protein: CATRGGRLRYNEQFF. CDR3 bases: TGTGCCACCAGAGGCGGGAGACTCCGATACAATGAGCAGTTCTTC.

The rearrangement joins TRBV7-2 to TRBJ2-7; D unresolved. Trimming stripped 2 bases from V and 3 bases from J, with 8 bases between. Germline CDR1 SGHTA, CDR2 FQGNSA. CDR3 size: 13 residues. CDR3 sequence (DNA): TGTGCCAGCAGCTTATTGGCCGACTACGAGCAGTACTTC. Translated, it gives CASSLLADYEQYF.

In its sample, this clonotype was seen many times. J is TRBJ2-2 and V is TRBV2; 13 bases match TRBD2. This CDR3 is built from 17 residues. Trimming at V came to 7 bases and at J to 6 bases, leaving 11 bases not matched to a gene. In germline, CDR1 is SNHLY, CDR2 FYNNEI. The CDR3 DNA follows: TGTGCCAGCAAGCGAACTGGGACTAGCGGGACACCCGGGGAGCTGTTTTTT. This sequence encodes CASKRTGTSGTPGELFF.

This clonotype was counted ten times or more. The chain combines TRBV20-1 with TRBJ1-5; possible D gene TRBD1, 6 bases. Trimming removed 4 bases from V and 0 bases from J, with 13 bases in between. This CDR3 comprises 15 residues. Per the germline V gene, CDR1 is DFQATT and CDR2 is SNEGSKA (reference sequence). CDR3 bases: TGCAGTGCTAAGGGAGGGGGGCATAGCAATCAGCCCCAGCATTTT. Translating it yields CSAKGGGHSNQPQHF.

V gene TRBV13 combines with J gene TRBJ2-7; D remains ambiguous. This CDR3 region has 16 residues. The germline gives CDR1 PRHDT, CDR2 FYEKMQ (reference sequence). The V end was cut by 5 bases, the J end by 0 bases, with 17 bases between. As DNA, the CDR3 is TGTGCCAGCAGCCCCATGGTGGCGGATAGCTCCTACGAGCAGTACGTC. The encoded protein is CASSPMVADSSYEQYV.

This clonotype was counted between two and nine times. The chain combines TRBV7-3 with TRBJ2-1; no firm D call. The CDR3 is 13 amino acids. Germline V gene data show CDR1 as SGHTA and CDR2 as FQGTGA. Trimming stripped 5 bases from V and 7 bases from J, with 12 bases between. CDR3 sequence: CASSPSGVNEQFF. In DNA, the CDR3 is TGTGCCAGCAGCCCTTCAGGAGTAAATGAGCAGTTCTTC.

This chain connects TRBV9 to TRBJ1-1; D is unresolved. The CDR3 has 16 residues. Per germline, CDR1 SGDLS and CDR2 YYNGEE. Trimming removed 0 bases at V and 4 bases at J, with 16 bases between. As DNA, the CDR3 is TGTGCCAGCAGCGTAGTCCTTGGACCTGTTGGCACTGAAGCTTTCTTT. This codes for CASSVVLGPVGTEAFF.

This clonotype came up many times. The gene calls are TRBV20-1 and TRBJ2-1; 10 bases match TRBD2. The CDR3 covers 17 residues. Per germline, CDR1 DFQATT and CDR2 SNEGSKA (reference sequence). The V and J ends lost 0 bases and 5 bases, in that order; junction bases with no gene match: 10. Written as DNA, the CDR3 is TGCAGTGCTAGAGATTTCTCCACTAGCGGGACCCACAATGAGCAGTTCTTC. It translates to CSARDFSTSGTHNEQFF.

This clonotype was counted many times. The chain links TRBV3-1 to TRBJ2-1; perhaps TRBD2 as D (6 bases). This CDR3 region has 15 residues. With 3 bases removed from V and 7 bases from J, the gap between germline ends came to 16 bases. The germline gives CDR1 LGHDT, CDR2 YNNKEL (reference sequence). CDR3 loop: CASSHGTPLNNEQFF. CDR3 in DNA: TGTGCCAGCAGCCATGGGACTCCCCTGAATAATGAGCAGTTCTTC.